This T cell receptor beta chain was captured by sequencing in a study of blood T cells in healthy people across ages. A word on this clonotype: Its antigen is unknown.

The use of a sample-barcoded 5' primer and a J-beta primer mix characterized a second PCR of roughly 6 to 11 cycles. Every sample returned 2.5 million or more CDR3-containing paired-end reads. TCRdb itself ran the 5' RACE reads through MiXCR, one entry per CDR3 protein. This table has 600,000 to 850,000 distinct CDR3 sequences, roughly 44% appearing once. Germline V lookup: CDR1 SEHNR, CDR2 FQNEAQ (reference sequence). The CDR3 has 16 residues. The V gene end was trimmed by 5 bases and the J gene end by 2 bases; junction bases not matched to a gene: 11. Study observations and caveats: When set beside aged donors, long-lived donors presented more naive CD4+ cells and higher diversity.

Material: blood. The chain employs TRBV7-9 and TRBJ1-2, with TRBD1 matching 7 bases. The receptor was isolated from a woman aged 55-69 years in good health. CDR3: CASSNDQTGFNYGYTF. The CDR3 DNA reads TGTGCCAGCAGCAACGATCAGACAGGGTTCAACTATGGCTACACCTTC.